The present entry profiles one T cell receptor (beta chain) with its context. The CDR3 runs 14 residues. Germline lookup yields CDR1 LGHNA and CDR2 YNFKEQ. V gave up 4 bases and J gave up 4 bases; unmatched junction bases: 2. The repertoire was sequenced with immunoSEQ multiplex PCR; TCRdb's copy has only in-frame clones and lacks some. This table has about 69,000 clones, approximately 75% appearing once. The source of the sample is a study of blood T cell repertoires in COVID-19. Study in general: The United States, Italy and Spain supplied acute and convalescent COVID-19 samples. PBMCs, B-cell-depleted T cells, or T cells provided the cDNA or gDNA that made up the material.

The sequencing input was peripheral blood. This clonotype originated in a human donor in a cohort sampled during active COVID-19. The V call is TRBV4-2, the J call TRBJ1-4, with 8 bases fitting TRBD1. DNA of the CDR3: TGTGCCAGCAGCCTGGACAGGGTTAATGAAAAACTGTTTTTT. It encodes CASSLDRVNEKLFF.